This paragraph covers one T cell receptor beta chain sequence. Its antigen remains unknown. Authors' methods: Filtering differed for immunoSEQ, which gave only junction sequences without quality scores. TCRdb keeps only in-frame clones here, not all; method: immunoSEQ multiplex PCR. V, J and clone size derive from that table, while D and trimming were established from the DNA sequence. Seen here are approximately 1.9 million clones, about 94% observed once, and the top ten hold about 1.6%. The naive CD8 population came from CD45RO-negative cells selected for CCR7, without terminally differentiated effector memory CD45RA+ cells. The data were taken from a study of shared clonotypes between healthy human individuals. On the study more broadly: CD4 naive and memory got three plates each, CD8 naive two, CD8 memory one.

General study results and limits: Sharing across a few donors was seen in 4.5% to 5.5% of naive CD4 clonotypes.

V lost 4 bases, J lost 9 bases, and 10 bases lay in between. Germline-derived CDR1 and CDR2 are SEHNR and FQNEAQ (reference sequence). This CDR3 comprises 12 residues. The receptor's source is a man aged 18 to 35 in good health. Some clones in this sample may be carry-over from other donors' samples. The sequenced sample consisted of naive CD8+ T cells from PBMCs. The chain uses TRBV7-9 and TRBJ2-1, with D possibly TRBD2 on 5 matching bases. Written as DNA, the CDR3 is TGTGCCAGCAGCTCCGCCGCGGGTGAGCAGTTCTTC. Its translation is CASSSAAGEQFF.